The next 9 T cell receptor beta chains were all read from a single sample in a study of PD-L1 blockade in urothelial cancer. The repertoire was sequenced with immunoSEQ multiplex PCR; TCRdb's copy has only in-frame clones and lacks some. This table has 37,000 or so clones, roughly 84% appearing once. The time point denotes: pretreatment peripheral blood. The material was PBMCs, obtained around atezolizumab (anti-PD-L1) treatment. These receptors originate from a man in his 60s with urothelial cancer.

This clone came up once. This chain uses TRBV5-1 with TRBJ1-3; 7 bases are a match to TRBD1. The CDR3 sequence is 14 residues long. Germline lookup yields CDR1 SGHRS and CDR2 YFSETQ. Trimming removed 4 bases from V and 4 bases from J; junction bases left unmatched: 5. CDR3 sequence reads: CASSPGTVGNTIYF. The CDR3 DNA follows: TGCGCCAGCAGCCCAGGGACAGTAGGAAACACCATATATTTT.

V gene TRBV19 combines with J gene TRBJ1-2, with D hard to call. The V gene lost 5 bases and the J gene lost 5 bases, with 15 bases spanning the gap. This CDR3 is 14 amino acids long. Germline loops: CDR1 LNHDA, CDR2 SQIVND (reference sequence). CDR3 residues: CASSSSAGWYGYTF. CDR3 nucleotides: TGTGCCAGTAGTTCCAGTGCGGGGTGGTATGGCTACACCTTC.

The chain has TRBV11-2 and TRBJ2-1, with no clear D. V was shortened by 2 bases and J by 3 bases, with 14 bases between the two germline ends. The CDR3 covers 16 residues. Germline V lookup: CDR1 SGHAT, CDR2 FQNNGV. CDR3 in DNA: TGTGCCAGCAGCTTATCCCTAGAGCGCGTCTACAATGAGCAGTTCTTC. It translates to CASSLSLERVYNEQFF.

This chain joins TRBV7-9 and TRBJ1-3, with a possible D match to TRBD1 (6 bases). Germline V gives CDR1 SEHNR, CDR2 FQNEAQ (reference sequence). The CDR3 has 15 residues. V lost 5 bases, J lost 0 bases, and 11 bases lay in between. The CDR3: CASSLTGPSGNTIYF. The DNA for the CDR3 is TGTGCCAGCAGCCTCACAGGGCCCTCTGGAAACACCATATATTTT.

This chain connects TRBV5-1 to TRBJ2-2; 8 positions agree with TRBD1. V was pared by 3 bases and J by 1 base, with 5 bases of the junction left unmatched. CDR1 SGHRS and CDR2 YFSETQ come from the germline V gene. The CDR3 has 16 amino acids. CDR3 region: CASSSDRAMNTGELFF. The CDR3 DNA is TGCGCCAGCAGCTCGGACAGGGCTATGAACACCGGGGAGCTGTTTTTT.

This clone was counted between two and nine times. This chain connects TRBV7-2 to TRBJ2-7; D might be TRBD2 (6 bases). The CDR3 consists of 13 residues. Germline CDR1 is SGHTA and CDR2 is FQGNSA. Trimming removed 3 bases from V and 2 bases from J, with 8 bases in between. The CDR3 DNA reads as TGTGCCAGCAGCTTGGGGGGACCCTACGAGCAGTACTTC. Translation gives CASSLGGPYEQYF.

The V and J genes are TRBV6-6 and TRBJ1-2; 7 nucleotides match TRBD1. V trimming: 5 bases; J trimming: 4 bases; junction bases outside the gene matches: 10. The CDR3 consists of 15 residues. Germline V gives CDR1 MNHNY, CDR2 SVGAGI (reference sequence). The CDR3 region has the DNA TGTGCCAGCAGTCAACCGGGACAGACCGTCTATGGCTACACCTTC. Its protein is CASSQPGQTVYGYTF.

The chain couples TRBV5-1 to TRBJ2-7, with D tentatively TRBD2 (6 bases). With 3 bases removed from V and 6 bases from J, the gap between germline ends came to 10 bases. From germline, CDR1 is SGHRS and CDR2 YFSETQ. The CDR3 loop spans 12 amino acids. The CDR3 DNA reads TGCGCCAGCAGCTGGGGGGATCGCGAGCAGTACTTC. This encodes CASSWGDREQYF.

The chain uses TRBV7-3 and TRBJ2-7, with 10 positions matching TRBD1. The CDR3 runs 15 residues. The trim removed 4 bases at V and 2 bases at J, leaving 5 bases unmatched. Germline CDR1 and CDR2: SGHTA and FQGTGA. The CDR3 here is CASSSGQGGPYEQYF. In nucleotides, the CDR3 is TGTGCCAGCAGCTCCGGACAGGGGGGGCCCTACGAGCAGTACTTC.